These 2 T cell receptor beta chains were sequenced from one sample in a study of blood T cell repertoires in COVID-19. Here immunoSEQ multiplex PCR was the method, and the copy in TCRdb shows in-frame clones only, minus some. Altogether approximately 500,000 clones are present, around 85% being singletons, with the ten largest covering 3.2%. The sequencing input was peripheral blood. The receptors come from a human donor in a cohort sampled during active COVID-19.

V gene TRBV7-8 combines with J gene TRBJ1-3; maybe TRBD1 (6 bases). The germline gives CDR1 SGHVS, CDR2 FQNEAQ. V lost 3 bases to trimming and J lost 4 bases, with 7 bases between them. The length of the CDR3 is 13 residues. This chain's CDR3 is CASSFGQGNTIYF. CDR3 in DNA: TGTGCCAGCAGCTTCGGACAGGGAAACACCATATATTTT.

Note on this clone: One junction end does not reproduce the germline sequence, and a read error may be involved. As DNA, the CDR3 is TGTGCTAGCAGCCCAGGGGCCTCCTACGAGCAGTACTTC. This codes for CASSPGASYEQYF. The chain combines TRBV7-7 with TRBJ2-7; possibly TRBD1 for D (6 bases). From germline, CDR1 is SSHAT and CDR2 FNYEAQ (reference sequence). This CDR3 has 13 residues.